The next 10 T cell receptor beta chains were all read from a single sample in a study of cytomegalovirus exposure and HLA in healthy donors. PCR was performed using 60 Vbeta and 13 Jbeta primers. The data were produced by immunoSEQ multiplex PCR, yet TCRdb's version contains in-frame clones alone and is incomplete. The sample shows some 180,000 clones, approximately 84% of them seen only once. Specimen: PBMCs. The receptors originated from a girl aged 5-17 years in good health and CMV-seropositive.

This clone came up once. The gene calls are TRBV27 and TRBJ2-1; weak D call: TRBD2 (5 bases). Trimming removed 2 bases at V and 0 bases at J, with 17 bases between. The CDR3 is 18 amino acids. Per germline, CDR1 MNHEY and CDR2 SMNVEV (reference sequence). The CDR3 sequence is CASSLRGSAPGSYNEQFF. The CDR3 DNA reads as TGTGCCAGCAGTTTAAGAGGTAGCGCGCCCGGCTCCTACAATGAGCAGTTCTTC.

The chain employs TRBV14 and TRBJ2-1; D not resolved. The CDR3 has 11 amino acids. CDR1 is SGHDN, CDR2 FVKESK, per germline. V lost 3 bases and J 10 bases, leaving 7 bases between the germline ends. For the CDR3, the DNA is TGTGCCAGCAGCCAGACATTAGAGCAGTTCTTC. Translated: CASSQTLEQFF.

The V gene is TRBV5-6, the J gene TRBJ1-2; D gene uncertain. Deletions cut 2 bases from V and 8 bases from J, with 10 bases between. Germline V gene data show CDR1 as SGHDT and CDR2 as YYEEEE. This CDR3 comprises 12 residues. The CDR3 loop reads CASSFLGSGYTF. The CDR3, as DNA: TGTGCCAGCAGCTTCCTCGGGTCGGGCTACACCTTC. The full variable domain, rest sourced from reference TRBV5-6 and TRBJ1-2, is DAGVTQSPTHLIKTRGQQVTLRCSPKSGHDTVSWYQQALGQGPQFIFQYYEEEERQRGNFPDRFSGHQFPNYSSELNVNALLLGDSALYLCASSFLGSGYTFGSGTRLTVV.

The chain recombines TRBV25-1 with TRBJ1-1; tentatively, D is TRBD1 (5 bases). This CDR3 region has 12 residues. V was cut by 10 bases and J by 8 bases, with 17 bases left in between. Germline assignment: CDR1 MGHDK and CDR2 SYGVNS. CDR3 in amino acids: CATQGRMGEAFF. The CDR3, as DNA: TGTGCCACCCAGGGCAGGATGGGCGAAGCTTTCTTT.

The chain employs TRBV6-5 and TRBJ1-1; D may be TRBD1 (5 bases). Germline V lookup: CDR1 MNHEY, CDR2 SVGAGI. This CDR3 has 14 residues. V was cut by 2 bases and J by 4 bases, with 11 bases left in between. CDR3 sequence reads: CASSYDSQSTEAFF. CDR3 sequence (DNA): TGTGCCAGCAGTTACGACAGCCAAAGCACTGAAGCTTTCTTT.

The genes are TRBV10-2 and TRBJ1-5, with D possibly being TRBD1 (5 bases). Germline V CDR1 and CDR2: WSHSY, SAAADI. Trimming removed 6 bases at V and 4 bases at J, with 10 bases between. The CDR3 has 13 amino acids. CDR3 in DNA: TGCGCCAGCAGCTTGACAGAGAATCAGCCCCAGCATTTT. It specifies CASSLTENQPQHF.

The rearrangement uses TRBV4-1 and TRBJ2-1; no clear D. The germline gives CDR1 MGHRA, CDR2 YSYEKL. This CDR3 is built from 13 residues. V gave up 5 bases and J gave up 8 bases, with 13 bases separating them. The CDR3 here is CASSATLSDEQFF. CDR3 nucleotides: TGCGCCAGCAGCGCCACTCTATCCGATGAGCAGTTCTTC.

The chain employs TRBV5-5 and TRBJ2-7, with D tentatively TRBD1 (6 bases). Trimming took off 2 bases at V and 7 bases at J, with 10 bases between the two ends. The CDR3 sequence is 12 residues long. CDR1 and CDR2 from the germline V gene are SGHKS and YYEKEE (reference sequence). Here the CDR3 DNA reads TGTGCCAGCAGCTTACAGGGTGGGGAGCAGTACTTC. The encoded protein is CASSLQGGEQYF.

V and J are TRBV9 and TRBJ2-7; 7 bases align to TRBD2. The CDR3 covers 16 residues. The J segment lost 1 base and the V segment lost 0 bases, leaving 7 bases of the junction unmatched. Germline V gives CDR1 SGDLS, CDR2 YYNGEE. CDR3 residues: CASSVEGSGPSYEQYF. CDR3 bases: TGTGCCAGCAGCGTAGAGGGTAGCGGGCCATCCTACGAGCAGTACTTC.

The chain recombines TRBV5-4 with TRBJ1-4, with a tentative D call TRBD1 (5 bases). This CDR3 spans 13 amino acids. Trimming left V 4 bases short and J 8 bases short, with 12 bases between. The germline CDR1 and CDR2 sequences are SGHNT and YYREEE (reference sequence). For the CDR3, the DNA is TGTGCCAGCAGCGTCCTTGGGGGGGAAAAACTGTTTTTT. Residues: CASSVLGGEKLFF.